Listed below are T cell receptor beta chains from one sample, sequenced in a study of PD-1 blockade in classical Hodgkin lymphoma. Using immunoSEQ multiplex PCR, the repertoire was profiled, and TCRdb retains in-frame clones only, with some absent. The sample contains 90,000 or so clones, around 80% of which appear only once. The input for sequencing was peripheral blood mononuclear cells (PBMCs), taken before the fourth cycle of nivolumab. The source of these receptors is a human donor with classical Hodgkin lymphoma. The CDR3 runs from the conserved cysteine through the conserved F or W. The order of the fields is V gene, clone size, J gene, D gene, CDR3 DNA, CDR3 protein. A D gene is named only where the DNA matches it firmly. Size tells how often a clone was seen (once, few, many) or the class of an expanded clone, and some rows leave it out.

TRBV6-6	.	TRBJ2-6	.	TGTGCCAGCAGATCGGACGTCTCCGGGGCCAACGTCCTGACTTTC	CASRSDVSGANVLTF
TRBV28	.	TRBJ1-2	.	TGTGCCAGCAGTTTGGAGATCTATGGCTACACCTTC	CASSLEIYGYTF
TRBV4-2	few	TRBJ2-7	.	TGTGCCAGCAGCCAAGTTGAGGGGTACTCCTACGAGCAGTACTTC	CASSQVEGYSYEQYF
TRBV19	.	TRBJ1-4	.	TGTGCCAGTAGCAACCCTGGGGCGGCCCTGGACAATGAAAAACTGTTTTTT	CASSNPGAALDNEKLFF
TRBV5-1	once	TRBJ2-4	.	TGCGCCAGCAGCTTCAGGGTAGGAAGAAACATTCAGTACTTC	CASSFRVGRNIQYF
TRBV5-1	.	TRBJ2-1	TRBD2	TGCGCCAGCAGCTTTTCGGGGGGTCGGAATGAGCAGTTCTTC	CASSFSGGRNEQFF
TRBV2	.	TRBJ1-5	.	TGTGCCAGCAGTGGGGGGGTTAGCAATCAGCCCCAGCATTTT	CASSGGVSNQPQHF
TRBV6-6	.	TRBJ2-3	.	TGTGCCAGCACCCCCAGGGGGGCTAGCACAGATACGCAGTATTTT	CASTPRGASTDTQYF
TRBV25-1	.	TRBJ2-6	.	TGTGCCAGCAGTCAAGCAGGGATCTCTGGGGCCAACGTCCTGACTTTC	CASSQAGISGANVLTF
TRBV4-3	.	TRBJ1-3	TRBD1	TGCGCCAGCAGCCCAGGACAGGGTCCGGGAAACACCATATATTTT	CASSPGQGPGNTIYF